A selection of T cell receptor beta chains follows, all from one sample in a study of shared clonotypes between healthy human individuals. Clones were sequenced by immunoSEQ multiplex PCR, and TCRdb holds only the in-frame ones, with some missing. The repertoire includes approximately 980,000 clones, over 75% of them detected once, and about 1.5% sits in the top ten. Sequencing used memory CD4+ T cells sorted from blood. All receptors derive from a man between 18 and 29 years old in good health. The CDR3 runs from the conserved cysteine through the conserved F or W. Fields, in order: D gene, clone size, J gene, V gene, CDR3 DNA, CDR3 protein. D genes are given only for firm matches. Not every row has a clone size; where given, it reads once, few, many or a size class.

.	.	TRBJ2-5	TRBV29-1	TGCAGCGTTGACCATGCGGAGGAGACCCAGTACTTC	CSVDHAEETQYF
.	.	TRBJ2-7	TRBV11-2	TGTGCCAGCAGCGGGACAAACTCCTACGAGCAGTACTTC	CASSGTNSYEQYF
TRBD1	.	TRBJ1-1	TRBV5-1	TGCGCCAGCAGCCCGGACCCGGGACAGGGAGGGGCTGAAGCTTTCTTT	CASSPDPGQGGAEAFF
TRBD2	.	TRBJ2-3	TRBV11-2	TGTGCCAGCAGCCCTTTCGGGGGGGGCGCGAGGGATACGCAGTATTTT	CASSPFGGGARDTQYF
.	.	TRBJ1-6	TRBV30	TGTGCCTGGAAAGGGAATAATTCACCCCTCCACTTT	CAWKGNNSPLHF
TRBD1	.	TRBJ1-4	TRBV9	TGTGCCAGCAGTCTACTAGACAGGGCGAATGAAAAACTGTTTTTT	CASSLLDRANEKLFF
.	.	TRBJ2-3	TRBV29-1	TGCAGCGTTGCCGCAGGGGTGGCGGATACGCAGTATTTT	CSVAAGVADTQYF
.	.	TRBJ2-1	TRBV6-1	TGTGCCAGCAGTGTAGAGGGGCAGGGTCACAATGAGCAGTTCTTC	CASSVEGQGHNEQFF
.	few	TRBJ2-5	TRBV11-3	TGTGCCAGCAGCTTAGGGGAGACGGACCCAGAGACCCAGTACTTC	CASSLGETDPETQYF
TRBD2	.	TRBJ2-5	TRBV5-1	TGCGCCAGCAGTTCACAGGGGACTAGCGGGGGCCAAACGGCCCAGTACTTC	CASSSQGTSGGQTAQYF
.	few	TRBJ1-5	TRBV4-1	TGCGCCAGCAGCCAAGTGGACAGCTCCAATCAGCCCCAGCATTTT	CASSQVDSSNQPQHF
TRBD1	.	TRBJ1-6	TRBV4-3	TGCGCCAGCAGCCAAGTCGTGACAGGGCTATTTCCCCTCCACTTT	CASSQVVTGLFPLHF
.	.	TRBJ1-2	TRBV5-1	TGCGCCAGCAGCTTGGCCCAACAGAACTATGGCTACACCTTC	CASSLAQQNYGYTF
.	.	TRBJ1-2	TRBV5-1	TGCGCCAGCAAGGTGGATAACTATGGCTACACCTTC	CASKVDNYGYTF
.	few	TRBJ2-7	TRBV5-1	TGCGCCAGCAGGAGGGGTGGACAGTACTACGAGCAGTACTTC	CASRRGGQYYEQYF
.	.	TRBJ2-3	TRBV29-1	TGCAGCGTTGAAGATTTTGGGGTGCGAGATACGCAGTATTTT	CSVEDFGVRDTQYF
.	.	TRBJ1-3	TRBV29-1	TGCAGCGCGGGCAGCTCTGGAAACACCATATATTTT	CSAGSSGNTIYF
.	.	TRBJ1-6	TRBV11-3	TGTGCCAGCAGCTCGAGCTTGAATTCACCCCTCCACTTT	CASSSSLNSPLHF
.	.	TRBJ1-2	TRBV6-1	TGTGCCAGCAGCGACATGGGACGGGGCTATGGCTACACCTTC	CASSDMGRGYGYTF
.	.	TRBJ2-2	TRBV18	TGTGCCAGCTCACCTACAATCTCAGGGAACACCGGGGAGCTGTTTTTT	CASSPTISGNTGELFF
.	.	TRBJ1-5	TRBV7-6	TGTGCCAGCAGCTTAGCGCAGGGTAATCAGCCCCAGCATTTT	CASSLAQGNQPQHF
TRBD1	.	TRBJ2-5	TRBV28	TGTGCCAGCACCGTGACAGGGGGCCTCCGGGGGACCCAGTACTTC	CASTVTGGLRGTQYF
TRBD2	.	TRBJ2-3	TRBV18	TGTGCCAGCTCACCCGGGACTAGCGGGGGGACCACAGATACGCAGTATTTT	CASSPGTSGGTTDTQYF
.	.	TRBJ1-1	TRBV9	TGTGCCAGCAGCGTAGGTGGGGGTCAGAGCACTGAAGCTTTCTTT	CASSVGGGQSTEAFF
TRBD2	.	TRBJ2-1	TRBV30	TGTGCCTGGAGACTTCCCGGGGGGTCCTACAATGAGCAGTTCTTC	CAWRLPGGSYNEQFF
TRBD1	.	TRBJ2-7	TRBV7-9	TGTGCCAGCAGCTCGCGACAGGGCCTGGAGCAGTACTTC	CASSSRQGLEQYF
.	.	TRBJ1-1	TRBV6-1	TGTGCCAGCAGTGAAGCATCGGGACGGCCGCCCACTGAAGCTTTCTTT	CASSEASGRPPTEAFF
TRBD1	.	TRBJ2-1	TRBV11-2	TGTGCCAGCAGCCCTCAGCCGACAGGGTTCAATGAGCAGTTCTTC	CASSPQPTGFNEQFF
.	.	TRBJ2-1	TRBV18	TGTGCCAGCTCACCACCAGGGGGGACCTACAATGAGCAGTTCTTC	CASSPPGGTYNEQFF
.	.	TRBJ1-2	TRBV30	TGTGCCTGGACTCCTCAGCGGTCTAACTATGGCTACACCTTC	CAWTPQRSNYGYTF
.	.	TRBJ2-3	TRBV5-1	TGCGCCAGCAAATTGAGACCTCTCACGGATACGCAGTATTTT	CASKLRPLTDTQYF
TRBD1	.	TRBJ1-1	TRBV2	TGTGCCACTCGACAGGGGTTCGTTCGTACTGAAGCTTTCTTT	CATRQGFVRTEAFF
.	many	TRBJ1-1	TRBV30	TGTGCCTGGAGTGTCCCCGCGGCAGGGCGGGCTTTCTTT	CAWSVPAAGRAFF
.	.	TRBJ1-1	TRBV7-2	TGTGCCAGCAGCTTAGTATGGGGGTTCGGCACTGAAGCTTTCTTT	CASSLVWGFGTEAFF
.	.	TRBJ1-6	TRBV6-6	TGTGCCAGCAGTTCTGGACGTAATTCACCCCTCCACTTT	CASSSGRNSPLHF
TRBD2	.	TRBJ2-3	TRBV7-2	TGTGCCAGCAGCCCAAGACTAGCGGGGGGGCCTTGGTATTTT	CASSPRLAGGPWYF
TRBD1	.	TRBJ2-3	TRBV5-1	TGCGCCAGCTTACAGGGGACAGGGGGTTTGGATACGCAGTATTTT	CASLQGTGGLDTQYF
TRBD1	.	TRBJ2-7	TRBV4-1	TGCGCCAGCAGCCAAAGGGTATGGGACAGGGTTAACGAGCAGTACTTC	CASSQRVWDRVNEQYF
.	.	TRBJ1-3	TRBV27	TGTGCCAGCAGTGGAGGGGCGGGAGGGGAGCAAGGAAACACCATATATTTT	CASSGGAGGEQGNTIYF
.	.	TRBJ1-4	TRBV7-2	TGTGCCAGCAGCCCCCTAGGGGGGGGCGGAGAAAAACTGTTTTTT	CASSPLGGGGEKLFF
.	few	TRBJ2-1	TRBV6-6	TGTGCCAGCAGCCGGGACGGCTCCTACAATGAGCAGTTCTTC	CASSRDGSYNEQFF
.	.	TRBJ1-3	TRBV5-1	TGCGCCAGTGCCCTCGCAGGCCTAGAGGCTGGAAACACCATATATTTT	CASALAGLEAGNTIYF
.	.	TRBJ1-2	TRBV18	TGTGCCAGCTCCCCTCGAACCTATGGCTACACCTTC	CASSPRTYGYTF
TRBD1	.	TRBJ1-2	TRBV4-3	TGCGCCAGCAGCCAAGAAACAGGGGGCATCATGCGAGCGGTCTACACCTTC	CASSQETGGIMRAVYTF
TRBD2	.	TRBJ2-7	TRBV5-1	TGCGCCAGCAGCGTCGCGGCAACGGGGGGATCCTACGAGCAGTACTTC	CASSVAATGGSYEQYF
.	.	TRBJ1-3	TRBV6-1	TGTGCCAGCTTACGGGGGCCCTCTGGAAACACCATATATTTT	CASLRGPSGNTIYF
TRBD1	.	TRBJ1-6	TRBV2	TGTGCCAGCAGTTCCCTCGACAGGGGAGTCATCCCACCCCTCCACTTT	CASSSLDRGVIPPLHF
TRBD2	.	TRBJ2-7	TRBV4-3	TGCGCCAGCAGCCAAGTACTAGCGGGAGGGTACGAGCAGTACTTC	CASSQVLAGGYEQYF
.	once	TRBJ1-1	TRBV10-3	TGTGCCACTAAAACGGGACCGGGGGACACTGAAGCTTTCTTT	CATKTGPGDTEAFF
.	.	TRBJ2-6	TRBV5-1	TGCGCCAGCAGCCTTGGGTCTGGGGCCAACGTCCTGACTTTC	CASSLGSGANVLTF
.	.	TRBJ2-5	TRBV18	TGTGCCAGCTCACCACCAGCAGAGACCCAGTACTTC	CASSPPAETQYF
.	.	TRBJ1-5	TRBV30	TGTGCCTGGGGACACGACAATCAGCCCCAGCATTTT	CAWGHDNQPQHF